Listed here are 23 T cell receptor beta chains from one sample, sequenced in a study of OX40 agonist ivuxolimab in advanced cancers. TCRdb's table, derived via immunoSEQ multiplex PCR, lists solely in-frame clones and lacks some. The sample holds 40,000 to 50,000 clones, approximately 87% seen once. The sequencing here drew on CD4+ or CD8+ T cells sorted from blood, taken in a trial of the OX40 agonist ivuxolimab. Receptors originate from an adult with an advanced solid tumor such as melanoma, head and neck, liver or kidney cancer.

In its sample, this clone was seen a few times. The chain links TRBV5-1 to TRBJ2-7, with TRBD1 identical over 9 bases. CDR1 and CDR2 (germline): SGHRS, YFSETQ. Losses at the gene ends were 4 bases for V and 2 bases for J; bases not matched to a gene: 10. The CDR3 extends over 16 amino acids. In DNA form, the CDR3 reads TGCGCCAGCAGCGAAGGACAGGGGACCGCAACCTACGAGCAGTACTTC. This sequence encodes CASSEGQGTATYEQYF.

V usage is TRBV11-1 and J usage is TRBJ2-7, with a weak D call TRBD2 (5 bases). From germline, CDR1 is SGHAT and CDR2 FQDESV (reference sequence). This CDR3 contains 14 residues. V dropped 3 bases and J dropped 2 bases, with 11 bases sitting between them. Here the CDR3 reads CASSFAGGPYEQYF. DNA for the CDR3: TGTGCCAGCAGCTTTGCTGGCGGGCCCTACGAGCAGTACTTC.

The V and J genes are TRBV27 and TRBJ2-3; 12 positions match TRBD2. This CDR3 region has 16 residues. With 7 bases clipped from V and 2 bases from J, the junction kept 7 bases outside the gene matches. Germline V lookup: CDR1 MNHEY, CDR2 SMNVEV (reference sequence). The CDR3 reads CASTTTSGGNTDTQYF. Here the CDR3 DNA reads TGTGCCAGCACCACGACTAGCGGGGGAAACACAGATACGCAGTATTTT.

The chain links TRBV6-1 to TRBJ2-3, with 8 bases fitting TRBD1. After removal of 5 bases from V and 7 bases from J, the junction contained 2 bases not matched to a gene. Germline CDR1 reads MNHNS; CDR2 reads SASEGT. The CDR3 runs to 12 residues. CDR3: CASSRTGNTQYF. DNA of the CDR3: TGTGCCAGCAGTCGGACAGGGAATACGCAGTATTTT.

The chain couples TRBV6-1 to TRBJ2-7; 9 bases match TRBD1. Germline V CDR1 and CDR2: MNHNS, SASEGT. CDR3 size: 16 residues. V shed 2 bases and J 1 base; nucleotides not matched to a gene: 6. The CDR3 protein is CASSEYMGQGSYEQYF. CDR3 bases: TGTGCCAGCAGTGAATATATGGGACAGGGATCCTACGAGCAGTACTTC.

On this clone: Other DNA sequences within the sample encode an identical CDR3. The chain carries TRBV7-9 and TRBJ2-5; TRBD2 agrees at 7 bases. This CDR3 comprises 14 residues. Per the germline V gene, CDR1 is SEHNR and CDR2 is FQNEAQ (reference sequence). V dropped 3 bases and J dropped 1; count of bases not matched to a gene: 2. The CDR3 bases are TGTGCCAGCAGCTTTGGGGGGGGCCAAGAGACCCAGTACTTC. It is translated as CASSFGGGQETQYF.

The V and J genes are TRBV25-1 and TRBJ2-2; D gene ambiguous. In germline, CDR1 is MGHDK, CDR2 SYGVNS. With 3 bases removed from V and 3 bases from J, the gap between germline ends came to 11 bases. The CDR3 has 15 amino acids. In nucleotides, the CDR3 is TGTGCCAGCAGTGATGGTGGTGCGGACACCGGGGAGCTGTTTTTT. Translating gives CASSDGGADTGELFF. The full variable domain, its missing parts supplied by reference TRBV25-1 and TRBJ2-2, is EADIYQTPRYLVIGTGKKITLECSQTMGHDKMYWYQQDPGMELHLIHYSYGVNSTEKGDLSSESTVSRIRTEHFPLTLESARPSHTSQYLCASSDGGADTGELFFGEGSRLTVL.

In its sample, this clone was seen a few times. The CDR3: CAGRDVPSYEQYF. The CDR3 nucleotides are TGTGCCGGCCGGGACGTACCTTCCTACGAGCAGTACTTC. The V gene is TRBV30, the J gene TRBJ2-7; possibly TRBD1 or TRBD2 for D (5 bases each). Germline V gives CDR1 GTSNPN, CDR2 SVGIG (reference sequence). The CDR3 sequence is 13 residues long. Between the trimmed V and J ends, which lost 8 bases and 1 base, there was a span of 15 bases. The entire variable domain, with the rest obtained from reference TRBV30 and TRBJ2-7, is as follows: SQTIHQWPATLVQPVGSPLSLECTVEGTSNPNLYWYRQAAGRGLQLLFYSVGIGQISSEVPQNLSASRPQDRQFILSSKKLLLSDSGFYLCAGRDVPSYEQYFGPGTRLTVT.

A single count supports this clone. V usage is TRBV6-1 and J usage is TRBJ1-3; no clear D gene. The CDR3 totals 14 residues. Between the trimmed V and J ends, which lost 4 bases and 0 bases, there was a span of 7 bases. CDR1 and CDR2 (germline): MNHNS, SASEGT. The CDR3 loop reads CASSVTYSGNTIYF. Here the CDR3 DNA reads TGTGCCAGCAGTGTTACATACTCTGGAAACACCATATATTTT.

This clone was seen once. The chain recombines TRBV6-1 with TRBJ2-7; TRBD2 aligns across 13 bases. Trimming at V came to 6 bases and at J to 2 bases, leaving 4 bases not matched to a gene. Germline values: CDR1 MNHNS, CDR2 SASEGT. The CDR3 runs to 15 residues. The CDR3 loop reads CASRAGTSGTYEQYF. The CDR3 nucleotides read TGTGCCAGCAGGGCAGGGACTAGCGGGACCTACGAGCAGTACTTC.

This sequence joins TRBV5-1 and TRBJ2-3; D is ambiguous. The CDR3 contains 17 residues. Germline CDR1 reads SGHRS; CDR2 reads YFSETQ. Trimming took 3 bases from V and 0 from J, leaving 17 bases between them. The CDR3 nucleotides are TGCGCCAGCAGCTCAACACTGCGCCCCGGGAGCACAGATACGCAGTATTTT. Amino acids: CASSSTLRPGSTDTQYF.

Here the CDR3 DNA reads TGTGCCAGCAGCTCCCGGACAGGGAGAAATGGCTACACCTTC. It codes for CASSSRTGRNGYTF. The V gene is TRBV5-8, the J gene TRBJ1-2; TRBD1 agrees at 8 bases. CDR1 is SGHTS, CDR2 YDEGEE, per germline. The CDR3 totals 14 residues. V gave up 3 bases and J gave up 6 bases; unmatched junction bases: 7.

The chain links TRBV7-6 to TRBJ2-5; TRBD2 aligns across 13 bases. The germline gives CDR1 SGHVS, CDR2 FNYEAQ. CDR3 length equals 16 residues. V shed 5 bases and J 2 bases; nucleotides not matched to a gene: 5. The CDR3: CASSQRGLAGQETQYF. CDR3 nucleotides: TGTGCCAGCAGCCAAAGGGGACTAGCGGGGCAAGAGACCCAGTACTTC.

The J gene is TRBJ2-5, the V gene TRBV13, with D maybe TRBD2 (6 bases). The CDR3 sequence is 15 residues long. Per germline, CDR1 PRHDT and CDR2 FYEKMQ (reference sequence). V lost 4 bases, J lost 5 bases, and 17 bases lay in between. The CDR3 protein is CASSSIMGGWETQYF. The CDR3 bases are TGTGCCAGCAGCTCAATCATGGGAGGCTGGGAGACCCAGTACTTC.

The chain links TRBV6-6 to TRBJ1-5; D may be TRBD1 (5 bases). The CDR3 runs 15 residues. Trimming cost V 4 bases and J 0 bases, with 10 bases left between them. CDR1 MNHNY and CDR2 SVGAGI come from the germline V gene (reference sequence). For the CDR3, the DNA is TGTGCCAGCAGTTGGGGCAGGATTAGCAATCAGCCCCAGCATTTT. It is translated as CASSWGRISNQPQHF.

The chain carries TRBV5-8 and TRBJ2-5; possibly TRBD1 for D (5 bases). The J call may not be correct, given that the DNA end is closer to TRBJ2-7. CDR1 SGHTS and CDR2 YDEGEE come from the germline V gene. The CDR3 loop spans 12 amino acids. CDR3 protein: CASSVQGYEQYF. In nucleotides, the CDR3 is TGTGCCAGCAGCGTGCAGGGTTACGAGCAGTACTTC.

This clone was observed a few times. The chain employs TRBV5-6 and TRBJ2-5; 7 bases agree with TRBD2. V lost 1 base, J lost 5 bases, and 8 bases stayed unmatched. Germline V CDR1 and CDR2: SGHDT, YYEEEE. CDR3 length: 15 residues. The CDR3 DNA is TGTGCCAGCAGCTTGCGTTTTTTGGGAGGGGAGACCCAGTACTTC. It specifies CASSLRFLGGETQYF. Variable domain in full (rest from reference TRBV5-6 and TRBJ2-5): DAGVTQSPTHLIKTRGQQVTLRCSPKSGHDTVSWYQQALGQGPQFIFQYYEEEERQRGNFPDRFSGHQFPNYSSELNVNALLLGDSALYLCASSLRFLGGETQYFGPGTRLLVL.

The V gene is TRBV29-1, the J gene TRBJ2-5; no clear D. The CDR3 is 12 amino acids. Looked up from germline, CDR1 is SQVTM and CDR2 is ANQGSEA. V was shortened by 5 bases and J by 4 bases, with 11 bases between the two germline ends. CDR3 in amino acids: CSVQGQGETQYF. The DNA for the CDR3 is TGCAGCGTTCAAGGGCAAGGAGAGACCCAGTACTTC.

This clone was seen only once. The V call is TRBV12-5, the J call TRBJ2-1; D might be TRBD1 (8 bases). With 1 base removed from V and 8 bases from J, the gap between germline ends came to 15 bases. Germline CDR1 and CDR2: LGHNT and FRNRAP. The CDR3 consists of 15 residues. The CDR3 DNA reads TGTGCTAGTGGTTTGGGTATTACAGGGGGGGATGAGCAGTTCTTC. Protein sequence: CASGLGITGGDEQFF.

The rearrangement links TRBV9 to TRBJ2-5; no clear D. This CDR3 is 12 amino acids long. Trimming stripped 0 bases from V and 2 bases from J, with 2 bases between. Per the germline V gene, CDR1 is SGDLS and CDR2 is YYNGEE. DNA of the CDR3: TGTGCCAGCAGCGTAGGTCAAGAGACCCAGTACTTC. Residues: CASSVGQETQYF.

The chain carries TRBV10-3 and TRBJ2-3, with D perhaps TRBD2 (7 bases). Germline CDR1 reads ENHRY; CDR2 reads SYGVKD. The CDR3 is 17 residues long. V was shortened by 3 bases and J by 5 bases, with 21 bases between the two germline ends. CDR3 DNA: TGTGCCATCAGTGATCCCATAGGCGGGGGCGCGGAAGATACGCAGTATTTT. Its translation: CAISDPIGGGAEDTQYF.

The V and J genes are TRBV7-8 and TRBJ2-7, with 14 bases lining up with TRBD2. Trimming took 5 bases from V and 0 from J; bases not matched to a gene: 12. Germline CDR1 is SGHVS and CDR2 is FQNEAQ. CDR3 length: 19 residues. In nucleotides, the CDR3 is TGTGCCAGCAGCCTCCGACGGGGACTAGCGGGAGCGCCCTCCTACGAGCAGTACTTC. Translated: CASSLRRGLAGAPSYEQYF.

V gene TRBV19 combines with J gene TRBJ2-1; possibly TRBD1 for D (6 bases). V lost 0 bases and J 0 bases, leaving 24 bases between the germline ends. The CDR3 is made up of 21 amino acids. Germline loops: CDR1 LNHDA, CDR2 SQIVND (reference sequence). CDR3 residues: CASSIDQGTLVSQRSYNEQFF. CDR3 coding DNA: TGTGCCAGTAGTATAGATCAAGGGACATTAGTCTCTCAGCGCTCCTACAATGAGCAGTTCTTC.